Here is one T cell receptor (beta chain) with its context. Its antigen is unidentified. The identical CDR3 is also encoded by other nucleotide sequences in the sample. This record comes from a study of OX40 agonist ivuxolimab in advanced cancers. Study information: An agonistic anti-OX40 (CD134) antibody, ivuxolimab, was used to treat the patients. Patients in the trial were receiving intravenous ivuxolimab every 2 weeks, at doses of 0.01 to 10 mg/kg. The dose-escalation cohort was about 86% male, with a mean age of 60 years, ranging about 23 to 90. Study outcomes and limitations: CD4+ and CD8+ blood T cells expanded clonally by week 6 at 0.1 to 3.0 mg/kg.

There are 14 residues in the CDR3. V lost 4 bases to trimming and J lost 3 bases, with 10 bases between them. Germline V gives CDR1 MNHNY, CDR2 SVGAGI (reference sequence). Sequencing used immunoSEQ multiplex PCR; TCRdb keeps in-frame clones, though not all of them. In the table there are 42,000 or so clones, approximately 84% of which are singletons. The receptor's source is an adult with an advanced solid tumor such as melanoma, head and neck, liver or kidney cancer. This specimen consisted of CD4+ or CD8+ T cells sorted from blood, obtained in a trial of the OX40 agonist ivuxolimab. The chain uses TRBV6-6 and TRBJ1-3; D remains ambiguous. The CDR3 spells CASSLDGFGNTIYF. The CDR3 region has the DNA TGTGCCAGCAGTTTAGACGGCTTTGGAAACACCATATATTTT.